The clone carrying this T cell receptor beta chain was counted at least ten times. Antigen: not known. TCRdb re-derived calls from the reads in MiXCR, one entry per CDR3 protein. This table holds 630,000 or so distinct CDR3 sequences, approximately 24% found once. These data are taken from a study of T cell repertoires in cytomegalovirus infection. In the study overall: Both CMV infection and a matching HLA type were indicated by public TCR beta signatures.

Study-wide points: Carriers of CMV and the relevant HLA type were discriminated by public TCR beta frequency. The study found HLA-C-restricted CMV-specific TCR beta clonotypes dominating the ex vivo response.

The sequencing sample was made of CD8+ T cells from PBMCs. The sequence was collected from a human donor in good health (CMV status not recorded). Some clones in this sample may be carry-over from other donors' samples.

CDR3 sequence (DNA): TGTGCCAGCAGTTACTCCGGTGGCGGGGAGCTGTTTTTT. Translating gives CASSYSGGGELFF. The rearrangement links TRBV6-5 to TRBJ2-2, with no clear D. CDR1 and CDR2 from the germline V gene are MNHEY and SVGAGI. The V and J ends lost 0 bases and 7 bases respectively, with 6 bases between them. This CDR3 spans 13 amino acids.